What follows is one T cell receptor (beta chain) and its context. As processed by the authors: From reference gene primer amplification, estimates of nucleated cell counts were derived. Assay used: immunoSEQ multiplex PCR; TCRdb lists only in-frame clones, some missing. The V and J calls and clone size were taken over from that table, and D and trimming were inferred from the DNA. The sample holds approximately 290,000 clones, 80% to 90% seen once. The data derive from a study of blood T cell repertoires in COVID-19. Study details: Donors in the United States, Italy and Spain gave samples during acute or convalescent COVID-19. Sample material is recorded as cDNA or gDNA derived from T cells, B-cell-depleted T cells, or PBMCs.

Germline V gene lookup returns CDR1 MNHEY and CDR2 SVGAGI. This CDR3 region has 15 residues. With 7 bases clipped from V and 0 bases from J, the junction kept 3 bases outside the gene matches. The clonotype was recovered from a man between 25 and 39 years old with acute or convalescent COVID-19. Sequencing was performed on peripheral blood. The chain employs TRBV6-5 and TRBJ2-6, with TRBD2 matching over 7 bases. The CDR3 DNA reads TGTGCCAGCAAGGGAGGGACCTCTGGGGCCAACGTCCTGACTTTC. This encodes CASKGGTSGANVLTF.